The clone carrying this T cell receptor beta chain was recorded only once. Antigen unknown. This entry is derived from a study of a mutant IDH1 vaccine in newly diagnosed glioma. Study at large: Vaccine administration was initiated 4-6 weeks following radiotherapy alone, or with temozolomide cycles. Before enrollment, patients got radiotherapy alone, temozolomide alone, or mostly the combination. General study results and limits: Overall, around 94% of patients had vaccine-induced immune responses.

Time point noted: week 5, during vaccination. With topical imiquimod, each dose of the vaccine consisted of 300 ug of mutant IDH1 20-mer peptide. Assay: immunoSEQ multiplex PCR; the TCRdb copy retains only in-frame clones and omits some. Of about 26,000 clones listed, roughly 84% are singletons. Germline lookup yields CDR1 SGHNT and CDR2 YYREEE (reference sequence). The V end lost 0 bases, the J end lost 4 bases, and 10 bases lay between the germline ends. This CDR3 spans 14 amino acids. This TCR derives from a middle-aged man with glioma. Some clones in this sample may be carry-over from other donors' samples. The chain employs TRBV5-4 and TRBJ1-2, with D perhaps matching TRBD1 (6 bases). The input for sequencing was PBMCs, taken from a glioma patient whose treatment included an IDH1 peptide vaccine. The CDR3: CASSLGQAGYGYTF. DNA of the CDR3: TGTGCCAGCAGCTTGGGACAGGCGGGCTATGGCTACACCTTC.